A single sample gave rise to the 13 T cell receptor beta chains below, sequenced in a study of control samples from healthy donors and cancer patients. Method: immunoSEQ multiplex PCR; TCRdb's copy keeps in-frame clones and lacks some. The repertoire holds tens of thousands of clones, with around nine tenths as singletons. The sample comprised PBMCs. The receptors originated from a woman aged 40 to 49 with lung cancer.

The rearrangement uses TRBV3-1 (or the pseudogene TRBV3-2) and TRBJ1-2, with TRBD1 as a possible D gene (5 bases). Per the germline V gene, CDR1 is LGHDT and CDR2 is YNNKEL (reference sequence). Trimming stripped 0 bases from V and 2 bases from J, with 10 bases between. The CDR3 spans 15 residues. CDR3 bases: TGTGCCAGCAGCCAAGATTTTTCAGGGAACTATGGCTACACCTTC. It translates to CASSQDFSGNYGYTF.

V is TRBV9 and J is TRBJ1-1; 7 nucleotides line up with TRBD1. The CDR3 is made up of 14 amino acids. V shed 3 bases and J 10 bases; nucleotides not matched to a gene: 12. The V gene's germline CDR1 is SGDLS and CDR2 YYNGEE. CDR3 nucleotide sequence: TGTGCCAGCAGCGGAGTGGGCAGTAGGGGGCCAGCTTTCTTT. Its translation: CASSGVGSRGPAFF. The full variable domain, in which reference TRBV9 and TRBJ1-1 provide the parts outside the CDR3, is DSGVTQTPKHLITATGQRVTLRCSPRSGDLSVYWYQQSLDQGLQFLIQYYNGEERAKGNILERFSAQQFPDLHSELNLSSLELGDSALYFCASSGVGSRGPAFFGQGTRLTVV.

This clone has only a few counts. J is TRBJ1-1 and V is TRBV29-1; weak D call: TRBD1 (6 bases). Germline CDR1 is SQVTM and CDR2 is ANQGSEA. V lost 7 bases to trimming and J lost 1 base, with 13 bases between them. This CDR3 has 13 amino acids. The DNA of the CDR3 is TGCAGCGCCCGGGGCAGGGGGAACACTGAAGCTTTCTTT. This codes for CSARGRGNTEAFF.

This chain uses TRBV11-2 with TRBJ2-3, with unresolved D. From germline, CDR1 is SGHAT and CDR2 FQNNGV. V lost 0 bases, J lost 1 base, and 2 bases lay in between. The CDR3 is made up of 13 amino acids. CDR3 DNA sequence: TGTGCCAGCAGCTTAGACCGCACAGATACGCAGTATTTT. It is translated as CASSLDRTDTQYF.

The rearrangement uses TRBV5-1 and TRBJ1-2; D ambiguous. In germline, CDR1 is SGHRS, CDR2 YFSETQ. The CDR3 runs to 12 residues. Trimming removed 0 bases at V and 3 bases at J, with 3 bases between. CDR3 sequence: CASSLGDYGYTF. The CDR3 DNA follows: TGCGCCAGCAGCTTGGGGGACTATGGCTACACCTTC.

The chain couples TRBV30 to TRBJ1-5, with unresolved D. CDR1 and CDR2 (germline): GTSNPN, SVGIG (reference sequence). V was pared by 0 bases and J by 6 bases, with 6 bases between. The CDR3 contains 12 residues. The CDR3 loop reads CAWSVGPQPQHF. In DNA form, the CDR3 reads TGTGCCTGGAGTGTAGGTCCTCAGCCCCAGCATTTT.

The V call is TRBV7-8, the J call TRBJ2-2, with 7 bases lining up with TRBD1. CDR3 length: 16 amino acids. After removal of 5 bases from V and 3 bases from J, the junction contained 9 bases not matched to a gene. The germline CDR1 and CDR2 sequences are SGHVS and FQNEAQ. The CDR3 DNA reads as TGTGCCAGCAGCATCCCCGACAGGGTGGACACCGGGGAGCTGTTTTTT. Translated: CASSIPDRVDTGELFF.

This clone was observed a single time. This chain uses TRBV3-1 (or the pseudogene TRBV3-2) with TRBJ1-4; tentative D call: TRBD1 (6 bases). This CDR3 is 13 amino acids long. The germline V and J ends were trimmed by 3 bases and 6 bases, with 8 bases remaining between them. The germline V gene has CDR1 LGHDT and CDR2 YNNKEL (reference sequence). CDR3 sequence reads: CASSQGADEKLFF. As DNA, the CDR3 is TGTGCCAGCAGCCAGGGGGCTGATGAAAAACTGTTTTTT.

The gene calls are TRBV15 and TRBJ1-1; D perhaps matches TRBD1 (5 bases). This CDR3 is built from 13 residues. Looked up from germline, CDR1 is LNHNV and CDR2 is YYDKDF (reference sequence). V lost 6 bases to trimming and J lost 5 bases, with 13 bases between them. CDR3 sequence reads: CATREGPNTEAFF. CDR3 sequence (DNA): TGTGCCACCAGGGAGGGGCCCAATACTGAAGCTTTCTTT.

This sequence joins TRBV7-9 and TRBJ1-2, with TRBD1 identical over 9 bases. CDR1 SEHNR and CDR2 FQNEAQ come from the germline V gene (reference sequence). V lost 5 bases, J lost 5 bases, and 6 bases stayed unmatched. The CDR3 spans 14 residues. CDR3 in DNA: TGTGCCAGCAGCCTGGGACAGGGTCTTTATGGCTACACCTTC. Encoded protein: CASSLGQGLYGYTF.

The chain employs TRBV6-2 or TRBV6-3 and TRBJ1-6; D call uncertain. Trimming took off 6 bases at V and 0 bases at J, with 12 bases between the two ends. Germline CDR1 reads MNHEY; CDR2 reads SVGEGT. This CDR3 is built from 16 residues. CDR3 sequence: CASSDPHRSYNSPLHF. The CDR3 nucleotides read TGTGCCAGCAGCGACCCCCATCGCTCCTATAATTCACCCCTCCACTTT.

The chain joins TRBV6-5 to TRBJ2-7, with D unclear. The ends were cut back, 6 bases at V and 5 bases at J, with 20 bases in the middle. The CDR3 is 15 amino acids. The germline CDR1 and CDR2 sequences are MNHEY and SVGAGI. The DNA of the CDR3 is TGTGCCAGCAGCCCCTTACGTTTATCGAGCCACGAGCAGTACTTC. Translated, it gives CASSPLRLSSHEQYF.

The chain couples TRBV9 to TRBJ1-6; perhaps TRBD1 as D (6 bases). Germline CDR1 and CDR2: SGDLS and YYNGEE. Trimming removed 3 bases at V and 2 bases at J, with 18 bases between. The length of the CDR3 is 18 residues. CDR3 residues: CASSGGQGFGTYNSPLHF. The DNA for the CDR3 is TGTGCCAGCAGCGGGGGGCAGGGCTTCGGCACCTATAATTCACCCCTCCACTTT.